The clone carrying this T cell receptor (beta chain) is a singleton in its sample. The sample originates from a study of shared clonotypes between healthy human individuals. Repertoires were generated with immunoSEQ multiplex PCR, while TCRdb's copy carries only in-frame clones and drops some. The profile covers 90,000 to 130,000 clones, with about 70% appearing a single time and around 24% taken by the ten largest. This CDR3 is 13 amino acids long. The germline V gene has CDR1 MNHEY and CDR2 SMNVEV (reference sequence). Trimming removed 2 bases at V and 0 bases at J, with 1 base between. The chain has TRBV27 and TRBJ2-2; no clear D gene. Material: memory CD8+ T cells sorted from blood. The subset is: CD45RO+ cells pooled with CCR7-negative TemRA cells. The origin of this receptor is a woman aged 25-40 years in good health. The CDR3 loop reads CASSLANTGELFF. The CDR3 nucleotides are TGTGCCAGCAGTTTAGCGAACACCGGGGAGCTGTTTTTT.